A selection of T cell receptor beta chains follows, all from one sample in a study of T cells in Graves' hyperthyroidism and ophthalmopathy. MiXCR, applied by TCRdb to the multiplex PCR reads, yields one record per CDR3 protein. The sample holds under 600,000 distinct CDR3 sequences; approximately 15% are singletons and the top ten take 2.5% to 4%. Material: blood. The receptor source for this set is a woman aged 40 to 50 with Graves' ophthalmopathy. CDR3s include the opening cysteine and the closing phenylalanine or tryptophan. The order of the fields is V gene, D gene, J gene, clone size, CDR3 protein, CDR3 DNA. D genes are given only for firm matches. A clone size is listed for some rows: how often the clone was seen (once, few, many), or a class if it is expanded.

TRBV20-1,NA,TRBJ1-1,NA,CSARAEGNTEAFF,TGCAGTGCTAGAGCCGAGGGGAACACTGAAGCTTTCTTT
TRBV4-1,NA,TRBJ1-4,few,CASSQESPGRSNEKLFF,TGCGCCAGCAGCCAAGAGTCCCCCGGGAGATCTAATGAAAAACTGTTTTTT
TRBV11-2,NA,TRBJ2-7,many,CASSLGGGYEQYF,TGTGCCAGCAGCTTAGGAGGGGGTTACGAGCAGTACTTC
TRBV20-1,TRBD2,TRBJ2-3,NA,CSALRASGPRTDTQYF,TGCAGTGCTTTGAGGGCTAGCGGCCCCCGCACAGATACGCAGTATTTT
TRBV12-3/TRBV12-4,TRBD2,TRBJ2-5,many,CASTMGAGEWETQYF,TGTGCCAGCACTATGGGAGCGGGAGAGTGGGAGACCCAGTACTTC
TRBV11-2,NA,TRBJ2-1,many,CASSFGGTPLDEQFF,TGTGCCAGCAGCTTCGGCGGGACACCGTTGGATGAGCAGTTCTTC
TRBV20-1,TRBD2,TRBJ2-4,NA,CSARRGADIQYF,TGCAGTGCTAGGCGGGGGGCGGACATTCAGTACTTC
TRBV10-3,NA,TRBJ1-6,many,CAIRAGTAVNSPLHF,TGTGCCATCAGGGCCGGGACCGCAGTTAATTCACCCCTCCACTTT
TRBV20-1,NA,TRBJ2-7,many,CSAKVLGLPEQYF,TGCAGTGCTAAGGTTTTAGGACTACCCGAGCAGTACTTC
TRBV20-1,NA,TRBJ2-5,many,CSARGGASLETQYF,TGCAGTGCTAGGGGGGGGGCAAGCCTAGAGACCCAGTACTTC
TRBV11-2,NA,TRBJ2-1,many,CASSSPFRGQSSYNEQFF,TGTGCCAGCAGCTCACCCTTTCGGGGGCAAAGCTCCTACAATGAGCAGTTCTTC
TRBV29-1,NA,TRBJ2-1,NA,CSVVDFPGTPGGYEQFF,TGCAGCGTTGTAGATTTTCCCGGGACGCCGGGGGGCTACGAGCAGTTCTTC
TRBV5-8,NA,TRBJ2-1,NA,CASSLYGGRPNEQFF,TGTGCCAGCAGCTTGTATGGGGGGCGCCCCAATGAGCAGTTCTTC
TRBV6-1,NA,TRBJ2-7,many,CASSEARGSSSSYEQYF,TGTGCCAGCAGTGAAGCGCGAGGCAGTAGTAGCTCCTACGAGCAGTACTTC
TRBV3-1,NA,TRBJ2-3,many,CASSLPGPLGDTQYF,TGTGCCAGCAGCCTCCCGGGACCTTTGGGGGATACGCAGTATTTT
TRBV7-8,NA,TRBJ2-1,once,CASSFSTYFYDEQFF,TGTGCCAGCAGCTTTTCGACATATTTCTACGATGAGCAGTTCTTC
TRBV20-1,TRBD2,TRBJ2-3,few,CSAFIAGGSTDTQYF,TGCAGTGCTTTTATAGCGGGAGGGAGCACAGATACGCAGTATTTT
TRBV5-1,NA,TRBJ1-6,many,CASSSGSNNSPLHF,TGCGCCAGCAGCTCCGGATCAAATAATTCACCCCTCCACTTT
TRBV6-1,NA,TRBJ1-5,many,CASSGDSYSNQPQHF,TGTGCCAGCAGTGGCGACAGTTATAGCAATCAGCCCCAGCATTTT
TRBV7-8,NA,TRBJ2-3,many,CASSLVATGLTDTQYF,TGTGCCAGCAGCTTAGTAGCGACAGGTTTGACAGATACGCAGTATTTT
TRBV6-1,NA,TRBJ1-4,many,CASSEYRDPGGEKLFF,TGTGCCAGCAGTGAGTACCGGGACCCCGGCGGTGAAAAACTGTTTTTT
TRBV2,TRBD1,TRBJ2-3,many,CASRRQGGTDTQYF,TGTGCCAGCAGGCGACAGGGGGGAACAGATACGCAGTATTTT
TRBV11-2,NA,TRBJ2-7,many,CASSFAGFEQYF,TGTGCCAGCAGCTTTGCAGGGTTCGAGCAGTACTTC
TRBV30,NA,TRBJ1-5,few,CAWSGPNSNQPQHF,TGTGCCTGGAGCGGACCGAATAGCAATCAGCCCCAGCATTTT
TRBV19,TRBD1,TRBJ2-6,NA,CASSTRDRGSGANVLTF,TGTGCCAGTAGTACCCGGGACAGGGGCTCTGGGGCCAACGTCCTGACTTTC
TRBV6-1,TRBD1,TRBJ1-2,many,CASKTEIGTGGRYGYTF,TGTGCCAGCAAAACTGAAATCGGGACAGGCGGCCGCTATGGCTACACCTTC
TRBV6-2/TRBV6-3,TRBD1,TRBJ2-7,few,CASSDRVTEQYF,TGTGCCAGCAGCGACAGGGTCACCGAGCAGTACTTC
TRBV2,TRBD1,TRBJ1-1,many,CASRGDRNTEAFF,TGTGCCAGCAGAGGGGACAGGAACACTGAAGCTTTCTTT
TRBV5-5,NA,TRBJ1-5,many,CASRLSDSNQPQHF,TGTGCCAGCAGGCTCTCCGATAGCAATCAGCCCCAGCATTTT
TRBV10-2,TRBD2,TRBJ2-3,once,CASSENAGVLDTQYF,TGCGCCAGCAGTGAAAACGCGGGAGTTTTAGATACGCAGTATTTT
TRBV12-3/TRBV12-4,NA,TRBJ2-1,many,CASAPKRTGVEQFF,TGTGCCAGCGCCCCAAAAAGAACGGGGGTTGAGCAGTTCTTC
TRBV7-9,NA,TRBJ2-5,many,CASSSPAFWVSETQYF,TGTGCCAGCAGCTCCCCCGCCTTCTGGGTTTCGGAGACCCAGTACTTC
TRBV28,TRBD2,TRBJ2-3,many,CASSLGRGGPDTQYF,TGTGCCAGCAGTTTGGGGCGGGGGGGCCCTGATACGCAGTATTTT